These 4 T cell receptor beta chains were sequenced from one sample in a study of identifying expanded T cells in peripheral blood. Sequenced by immunoSEQ multiplex PCR; TCRdb stores in-frame clones only, minus some. The table lists about 52,000 clones, approximately 80% of them singletons. The sample comprised blood. The receptors stem from a person between 18 and 75 years old in good health.

The chain links TRBV6-1 to TRBJ1-1; 7 nucleotides line up with TRBD1. With 6 bases clipped from V and 0 bases from J, the junction kept 7 bases outside the gene matches. The CDR3 spans 15 residues. Germline V gene sequence: CDR1 MNHNS, CDR2 SASEGT. CDR3 amino acids: CASRLQTGVNTEAFF. The CDR3 nucleotides read TGTGCCAGCAGGTTACAAACAGGGGTGAACACTGAAGCTTTCTTT.

This clone was counted between two and nine times. The chain links TRBV19 to TRBJ2-7; no clear D gene. V lost 6 bases and J 7 bases, leaving 10 bases between the germline ends. This CDR3 is 11 amino acids long. Germline V gene lookup returns CDR1 LNHDA and CDR2 SQIVND (reference sequence). The CDR3 bases are TGTGCCAGTAGCCTGTGGTCAGAGCAGTACGTC. Protein: CASSLWSEQYV.

The V call is TRBV7-8, the J call TRBJ2-5; 9 bases are a match to TRBD2. Unmatched junction bases numbered 13, after V lost 6 bases and J lost 5 bases. Germline lookup yields CDR1 SGHVS and CDR2 FQNEAQ. This CDR3 is built from 16 residues. In DNA, the CDR3 is TGTGCCAGCAGGTTACGTACGAGCGGGAGGCGGGAGACCCAGTACTTC. Translating it yields CASRLRTSGRRETQYF.

V usage is TRBV9 and J usage is TRBJ1-2; D is perhaps TRBD1 (6 bases). Trimming pared 0 bases from V and 5 bases from J, leaving 14 bases between. The CDR3 covers 15 residues. Germline V gene lookup returns CDR1 SGDLS and CDR2 YYNGEE. DNA for the CDR3: TGTGCCAGCAGCGTAGGTTCGGGGGCTGGTTATGGCTACACCTTC. Amino acid sequence: CASSVGSGAGYGYTF.